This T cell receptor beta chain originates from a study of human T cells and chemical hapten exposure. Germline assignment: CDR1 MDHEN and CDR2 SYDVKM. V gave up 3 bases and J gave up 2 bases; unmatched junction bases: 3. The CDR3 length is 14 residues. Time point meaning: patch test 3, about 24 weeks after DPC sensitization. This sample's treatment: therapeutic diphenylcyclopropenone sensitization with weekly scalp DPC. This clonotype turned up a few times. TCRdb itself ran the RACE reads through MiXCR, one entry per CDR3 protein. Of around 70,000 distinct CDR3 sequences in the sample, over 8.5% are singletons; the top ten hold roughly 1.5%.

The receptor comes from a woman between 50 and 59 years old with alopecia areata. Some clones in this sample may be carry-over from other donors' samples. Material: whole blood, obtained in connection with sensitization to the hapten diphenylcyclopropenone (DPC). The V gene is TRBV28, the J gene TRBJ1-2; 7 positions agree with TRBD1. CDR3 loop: CASSLTGPNYGYTF. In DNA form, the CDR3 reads TGTGCCAGCAGTTTGACAGGGCCGAACTATGGCTACACCTTC.